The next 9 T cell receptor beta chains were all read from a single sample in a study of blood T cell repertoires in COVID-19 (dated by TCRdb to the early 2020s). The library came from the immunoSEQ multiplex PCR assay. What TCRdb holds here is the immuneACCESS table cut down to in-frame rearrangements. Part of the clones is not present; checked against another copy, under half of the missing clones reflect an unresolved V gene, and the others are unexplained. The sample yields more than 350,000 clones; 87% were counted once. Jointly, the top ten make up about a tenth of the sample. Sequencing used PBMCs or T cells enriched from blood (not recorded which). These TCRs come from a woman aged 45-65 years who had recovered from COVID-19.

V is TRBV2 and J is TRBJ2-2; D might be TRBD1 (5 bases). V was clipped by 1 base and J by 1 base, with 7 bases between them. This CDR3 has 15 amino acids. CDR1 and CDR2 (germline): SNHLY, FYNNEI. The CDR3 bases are TGTGCCAGCAGTGAAGGACAGCTGAACACCGGGGAGCTGTTTTTT. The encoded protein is CASSEGQLNTGELFF.

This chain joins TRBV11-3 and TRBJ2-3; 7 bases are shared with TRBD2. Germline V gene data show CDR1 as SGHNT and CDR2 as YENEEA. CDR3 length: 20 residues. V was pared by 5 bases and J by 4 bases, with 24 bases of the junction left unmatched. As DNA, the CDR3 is TGTGCCAGCAGCAAACTATATGCCGACCGACCGGCGGGGGAGTCAGATACGCAGTATTTT. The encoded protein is CASSKLYADRPAGESDTQYF. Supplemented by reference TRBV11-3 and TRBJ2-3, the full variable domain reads EAGVVQSPRYKIIEKKQPVAFWCNPISGHNTLYWYLQNLGQGPELLIRYENEEAVDDSQLPKDRFSAERLKGVDSTLKIQPAELGDSAVYLCASSKLYADRPAGESDTQYFGPGTRLTVL.

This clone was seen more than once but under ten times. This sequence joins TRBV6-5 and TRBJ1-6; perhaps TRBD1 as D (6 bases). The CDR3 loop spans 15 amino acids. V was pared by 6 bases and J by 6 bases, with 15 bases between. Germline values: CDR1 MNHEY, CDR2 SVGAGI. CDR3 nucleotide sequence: TGTGCCAGCAGCCGCTCCCAGGACAGTAATTCACCCCTCCACTTT. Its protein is CASSRSQDSNSPLHF.

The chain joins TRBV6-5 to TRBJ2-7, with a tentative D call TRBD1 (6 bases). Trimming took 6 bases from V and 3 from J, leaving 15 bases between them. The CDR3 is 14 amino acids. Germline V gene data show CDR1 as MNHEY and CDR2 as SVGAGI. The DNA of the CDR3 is TGTGCCAGCAGACAGGGAGTGGGGCTCTACGAGCAGTACTTC. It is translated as CASRQGVGLYEQYF.

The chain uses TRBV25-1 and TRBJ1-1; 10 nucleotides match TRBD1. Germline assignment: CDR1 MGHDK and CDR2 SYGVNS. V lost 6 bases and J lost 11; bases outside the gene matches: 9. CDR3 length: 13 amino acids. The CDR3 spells CASRDSGTGAAFF. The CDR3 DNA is TGTGCCAGCAGGGATTCCGGGACAGGGGCCGCTTTCTTT. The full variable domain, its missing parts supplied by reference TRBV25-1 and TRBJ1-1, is EADIYQTPRYLVIGTGKKITLECSQTMGHDKMYWYQQDPGMELHLIHYSYGVNSTEKGDLSSESTVSRIRTEHFPLTLESARPSHTSQYLCASRDSGTGAAFFGQGTRLTVV.

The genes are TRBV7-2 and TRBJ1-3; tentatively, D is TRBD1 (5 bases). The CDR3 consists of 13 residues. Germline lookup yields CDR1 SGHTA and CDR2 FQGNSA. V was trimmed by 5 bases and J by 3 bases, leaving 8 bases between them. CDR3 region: CASSLGHGNTIYF. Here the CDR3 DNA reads TGTGCCAGCAGCCTGGGGCATGGAAACACCATATATTTT.

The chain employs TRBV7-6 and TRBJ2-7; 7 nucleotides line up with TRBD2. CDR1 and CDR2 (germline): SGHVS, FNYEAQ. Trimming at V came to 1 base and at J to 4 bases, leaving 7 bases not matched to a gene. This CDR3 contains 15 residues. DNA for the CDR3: TGTGCCAGCAGCTTAGGGCCTAGCGGAAGTTACGAGCAGTACTTC. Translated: CASSLGPSGSYEQYF.

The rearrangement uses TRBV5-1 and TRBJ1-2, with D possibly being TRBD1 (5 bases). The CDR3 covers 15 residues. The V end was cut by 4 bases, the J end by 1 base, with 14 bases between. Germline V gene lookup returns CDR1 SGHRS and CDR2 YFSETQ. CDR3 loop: CASSLSTGVNYGYTF. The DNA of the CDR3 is TGCGCCAGCAGCCTTTCAACAGGCGTTAACTATGGCTACACCTTC. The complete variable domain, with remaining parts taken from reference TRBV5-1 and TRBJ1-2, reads KAGVTQTPRYLIKTRGQQVTLSCSPISGHRSVSWYQQTPGQGLQFLFEYFSETQRNKGNFPGRFSGRQFSNSRSEMNVSTLELGDSALYLCASSLSTGVNYGYTFGSGTRLTVV.

The CDR3 coding sequence is TGTGCCAGCAGCGCCAAACCGGACAGAACGAACACTGAAGCTTTCTTT. Translation: CASSAKPDRTNTEAFF. This chain links TRBV9 with TRBJ1-1, with TRBD1 as a possible D gene (6 bases). The V gene's germline CDR1 is SGDLS and CDR2 YYNGEE. The CDR3 consists of 16 residues. V shed 3 bases and J shed 1 base, with 16 bases lying between them.